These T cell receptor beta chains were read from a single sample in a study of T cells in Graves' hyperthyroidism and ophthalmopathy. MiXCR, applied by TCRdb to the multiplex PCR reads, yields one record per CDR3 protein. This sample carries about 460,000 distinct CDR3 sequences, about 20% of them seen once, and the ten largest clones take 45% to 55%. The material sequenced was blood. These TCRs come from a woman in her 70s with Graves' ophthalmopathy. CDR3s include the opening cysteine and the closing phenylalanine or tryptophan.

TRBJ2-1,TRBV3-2,CASSQGAVNEQFF
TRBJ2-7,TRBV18,CASSPRDTLVYEQYF
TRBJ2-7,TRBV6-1,CASSYVWREGQDEQYF
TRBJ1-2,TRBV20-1,CSAVTSGGYTF
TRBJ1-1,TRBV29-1,CSVGLGPGTEAFF
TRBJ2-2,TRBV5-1,CASSPSTSGSTGELFF
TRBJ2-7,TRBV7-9,CASSLTRGGGYEQYF
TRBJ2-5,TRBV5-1,CASSLVGTGEEIQYF
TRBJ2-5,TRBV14,CASSGTGGRLRTQYF
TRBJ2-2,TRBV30,CAYKGQAVGELFF
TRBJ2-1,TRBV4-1,CASSQEEAGVGYEQFF
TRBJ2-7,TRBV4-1,CASSQGLAGVKQYF
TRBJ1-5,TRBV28,CASSSPGYSNQPQHF
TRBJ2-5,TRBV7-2,CASSSGTVGPLTQYF
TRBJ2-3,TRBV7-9,CASSPPTPSDTQYF
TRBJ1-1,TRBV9,CASSPTTREGTEAFF
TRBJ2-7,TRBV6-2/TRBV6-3,CASRRSWTGRSYEQYF
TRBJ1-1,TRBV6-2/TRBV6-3,CASGMTRSNTEAFF
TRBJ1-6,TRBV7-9,CASSLGSGSGNSPLHF
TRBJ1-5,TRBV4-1,CASSPGIFRQAPVNQPQHF
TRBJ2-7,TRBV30,CAWSRDSGFYEQYF
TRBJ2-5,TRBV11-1,CASSLLGGVTQYF
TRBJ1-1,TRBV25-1,CASSEDRGDLMNTEAFF
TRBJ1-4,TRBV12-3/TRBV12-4,CASRGPNEKLFF
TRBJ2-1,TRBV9,CASSVDQGNNEQFF
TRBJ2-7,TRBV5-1,CASSLEGPYEQYF
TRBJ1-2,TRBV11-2,CASSLQGRNGYTF
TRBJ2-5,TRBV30,CAWSLNLAQYF
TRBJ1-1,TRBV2,CASIFNPLNTEAFF
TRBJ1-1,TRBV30,CAWTAPGQGTRAFF